The 30 T cell receptor beta chains reported below all come from one sample, sequenced in a study of cytomegalovirus exposure and HLA in healthy donors. Some clones are missing from TCRdb's copy, which holds only in-frame ones; the method was immunoSEQ multiplex PCR. The repertoire has about 150,000 clones, approximately 90% of them found once; the top ten carry about 0.64%. Sequenced sample: PBMCs. These TCRs come from a man aged 18 to 30 in good health and CMV-seronegative.

CDR3 loop: CASSEGGAGNQPQHF. The CDR3 DNA follows: TGTGCCAGCAGTGAAGGTGGGGCTGGCAATCAGCCCCAGCATTTT. The chain uses TRBV2 and TRBJ1-5, with D maybe TRBD1 (5 bases). From germline, CDR1 is SNHLY and CDR2 FYNNEI. This CDR3 has 15 amino acids. V was pared by 1 base and J by 2 bases, with 9 bases between.

V usage is TRBV5-1 and J usage is TRBJ2-5; D is perhaps TRBD2 (6 bases). The CDR3 contains 16 residues. The germline V gene has CDR1 SGHRS and CDR2 YFSETQ. V lost 5 bases and J lost 1, with 18 bases in between. CDR3 in DNA: TGCGCCAGCAGACCAAGGGTCGGGGGTTCCCAAGAGACCCAGTACTTC. It translates to CASRPRVGGSQETQYF.

This chain connects TRBV9 to TRBJ1-1, with a tentative D call TRBD1 (5 bases). The CDR3 contains 15 residues. Trimming stripped 0 bases from V and 3 bases from J, with 12 bases between. Per germline, CDR1 SGDLS and CDR2 YYNGEE. The CDR3 spells CASSVAAGGYTEAFF. The CDR3 nucleotides are TGTGCCAGCAGCGTAGCTGCGGGGGGATACACTGAAGCTTTCTTT.

This chain links TRBV7-9 with TRBJ1-1; 8 bases are a match to TRBD1. The length of the CDR3 is 12 residues. Looked up from germline, CDR1 is SEHNR and CDR2 is FQNEAQ (reference sequence). The ends lost 8 bases at V and 6 bases at J; junction bases unmatched: 5. The chain's CDR3 is CASPTGDAEAFF. DNA of the CDR3: TGTGCCAGCCCGACAGGGGACGCTGAAGCTTTCTTT. The full variable domain, completed using reference TRBV7-9 and TRBJ1-1, is DTGVSQNPRHKITKRGQNVTFRCDPISEHNRLYWYRQTLGQGPEFLTYFQNEAQLEKSRLLSDRFSAERPKGSFSTLEIQRTEQGDSAMYLCASPTGDAEAFFGQGTRLTVV.

V is TRBV4-3 and J is TRBJ2-1, with 12 bases identical to TRBD2. Per the germline V gene, CDR1 is LGHNA and CDR2 is YSLEER. This CDR3 spans 19 amino acids. Losses at the gene ends were 0 bases for V and 6 bases for J; bases not matched to a gene: 12. The CDR3 protein is CASSQDPSGRALGGNEQFF. For the CDR3, the DNA is TGCGCCAGCAGCCAAGATCCTAGCGGGAGGGCTCTTGGAGGCAATGAGCAGTTCTTC.

The rearrangement uses TRBV30 and TRBJ2-7, with D possibly TRBD2 on 7 matching bases. CDR3 length: 15 amino acids. The V and J ends lost 4 bases and 1 base respectively, with 17 bases between them. In germline, CDR1 is GTSNPN, CDR2 SVGIG (reference sequence). Here the CDR3 reads CAWNDKQGLSYEQYF. The CDR3 DNA sequence: TGTGCCTGGAATGACAAACAGGGACTATCCTACGAGCAGTACTTC.

V is TRBV6-5 and J is TRBJ2-7, with unresolved D. The CDR3 is 13 residues long. CDR1 MNHEY and CDR2 SVGAGI come from the germline V gene. V was shortened by 6 bases and J by 3 bases, with 12 bases between the two germline ends. The CDR3 loop is CASRRQQSYEQYF. CDR3 bases: TGTGCCAGCAGGAGACAACAGAGCTACGAGCAGTACTTC.

V is TRBV7-2 and J is TRBJ1-1; TRBD1 is a possible D gene (5 bases). The CDR3 is 14 residues long. V was pared by 2 bases and J by 7 bases, with 14 bases between. Looked up from germline, CDR1 is SGHTA and CDR2 is FQGNSA. The CDR3 DNA reads as TGTGCCAGCAGCTTAAGTCAAGCTCAGGGTGAAGCTTTCTTT. This encodes CASSLSQAQGEAFF.

The chain combines TRBV7-2 with TRBJ2-3, with D possibly being TRBD2 (5 bases). The CDR3 has 13 residues. Per the germline V gene, CDR1 is SGHTA and CDR2 is FQGNSA. The germline V and J ends were trimmed by 1 base and 3 bases, with 5 bases remaining between them. CDR3 amino acids: CASSLGGTDTQYF. The DNA of the CDR3 is TGTGCCAGCAGCTTAGGCGGGACAGATACGCAGTATTTT.

The chain couples TRBV10-2 to TRBJ2-3; the D gene is possibly TRBD2 (7 bases). The ends were cut back, 4 bases at V and 2 bases at J, with 13 bases in the middle. Germline CDR1 reads WSHSY; CDR2 reads SAAADI. CDR3 length: 15 amino acids. CDR3 in amino acids: CASSVLGGHTDTQYF. The CDR3, as DNA: TGCGCCAGCAGTGTCCTGGGGGGGCACACAGATACGCAGTATTTT.

The chain combines TRBV6-6 with TRBJ2-1, with 7 positions matching TRBD2. The V segment lost 4 bases and the J segment 5 bases; nucleotides outside the gene matches: 11. CDR3 length: 16 residues. In germline, CDR1 is MNHNY, CDR2 SVGAGI (reference sequence). In DNA, the CDR3 is TGTGCCAGCAGTTTCTCCCGAGGCGGGAGTAACAATGAGCAGTTCTTC. This sequence encodes CASSFSRGGSNNEQFF.

The chain joins TRBV2 to TRBJ2-6; D call uncertain. The V end lost 4 bases, the J end lost 3 bases, and 13 bases lay between the germline ends. Per the germline V gene, CDR1 is SNHLY and CDR2 is FYNNEI. This CDR3 region has 16 residues. The chain's CDR3 is CASSVARFGGANVLTF. The CDR3, as DNA: TGTGCCAGCAGTGTCGCGAGGTTTGGTGGGGCCAACGTCCTGACTTTC.

The DNA for the CDR3 is TGTGCCTTCGGACAGGGCCGTCAGCCCCAGCATTTT. Translating it yields CAFGQGRQPQHF. The rearrangement joins TRBV2 to TRBJ1-5; TRBD1 aligns across 8 bases. With 11 bases clipped from V and 6 bases from J, the junction kept 6 bases outside the gene matches. The CDR3 covers 12 residues. Germline loops: CDR1 SNHLY, CDR2 FYNNEI.

This clone was counted a single time. This sequence joins TRBV4-1 and TRBJ2-1; TRBD2 aligns across 10 bases. The CDR3 spans 19 residues. With 1 base clipped from V and 2 bases from J, the junction kept 11 bases outside the gene matches. Germline V lookup: CDR1 MGHRA, CDR2 YSYEKL. The CDR3 reads CASSQASALSGGTYNEQFF. CDR3 DNA sequence: TGCGCCAGCAGCCAAGCAAGCGCGCTTAGCGGGGGGACCTACAATGAGCAGTTCTTC.

V gene TRBV5-1 combines with J gene TRBJ2-1, with TRBD2 as a possible D gene (6 bases). Germline values: CDR1 SGHRS, CDR2 YFSETQ. V dropped 8 bases and J dropped 4 bases, with 19 bases sitting between them. The CDR3 covers 15 residues. CDR3 sequence: CASRTRGLNYNEQFF. The CDR3 DNA reads as TGCGCCAGTCGCACCCGGGGACTTAATTACAATGAGCAGTTCTTC. The full variable domain, in which reference TRBV5-1 and TRBJ2-1 provide the parts outside the CDR3, is KAGVTQTPRYLIKTRGQQVTLSCSPISGHRSVSWYQQTPGQGLQFLFEYFSETQRNKGNFPGRFSGRQFSNSRSEMNVSTLELGDSALYLCASRTRGLNYNEQFFGPGTRLTVL.

This clone has only a few counts. The J gene is TRBJ1-5, the V gene TRBV4-2, with D unresolved. Trimming shortened V by 3 bases and J by 4 bases, and 4 bases separated the two germline ends. This CDR3 is 12 amino acids long. Germline loops: CDR1 LGHNA, CDR2 YNFKEQ. The CDR3 reads CASSHGNQPQHF. As DNA, the CDR3 is TGTGCCAGCAGCCACGGTAATCAGCCCCAGCATTTT.

V is TRBV7-3 and J is TRBJ2-1, with TRBD2 identical over 12 bases. CDR1 SGHTA and CDR2 FQGTGA come from the germline V gene. The V segment lost 5 bases and the J segment 8 bases; nucleotides outside the gene matches: 10. The CDR3 consists of 16 residues. CDR3 residues: CASSQRGGLAGDEQFF. CDR3 nucleotide sequence: TGTGCCAGCAGCCAAAGGGGGGGACTAGCGGGCGATGAGCAGTTCTTC. Based on the CDR3 plus reference TRBV7-3 and TRBJ2-1, the full variable domain is GAGVSQTPSNKVTEKGKYVELRCDPISGHTALYWYRQSLGQGPEFLIYFQGTGAADDSGLPNDRFFAVRPEGSVSTLKIQRTERGDSAVYLCASSQRGGLAGDEQFFGPGTRLTVL.

The rearrangement joins TRBV12-5 to TRBJ2-3; TRBD1 might be the D (6 bases). The germline V gene has CDR1 LGHNT and CDR2 FRNRAP. The CDR3 runs to 16 residues. V lost 3 bases, J lost 4 bases, and 17 bases lay in between. The CDR3 region is CASGFGTLHRADTQYF. The CDR3, as DNA: TGTGCTAGTGGTTTTGGGACACTTCACCGGGCAGATACGCAGTATTTT.

The rearrangement links TRBV9 to TRBJ2-7; TRBD2 might be the D (7 bases). Germline-derived CDR1 and CDR2 are SGDLS and YYNGEE. This CDR3 comprises 16 residues. Trimming took off 3 bases at V and 1 base at J, with 17 bases between the two ends. The DNA of the CDR3 is TGTGCCAGCAGCGCCGGAGGGGGGCGGGGGTCCTACGAGCAGTACTTC. Protein sequence: CASSAGGGRGSYEQYF.

This chain links TRBV2 with TRBJ2-2, with TRBD2 as a possible D gene (6 bases). V lost 5 bases to trimming and J lost 3 bases, with 10 bases between them. This CDR3 region has 14 residues. CDR1 and CDR2 (germline): SNHLY, FYNNEI. CDR3 in amino acids: CASSKGLDTGELFF. CDR3 nucleotide sequence: TGTGCCAGCAGTAAGGGACTTGACACCGGGGAGCTGTTTTTT.

The chain recombines TRBV14 with TRBJ2-2, with 7 positions matching TRBD1. Germline loops: CDR1 SGHDN, CDR2 FVKESK. The CDR3 extends over 14 amino acids. Trimming removed 0 bases from V and 10 bases from J; junction bases left unmatched: 5. In nucleotides, the CDR3 is TGTGCCAGCAGCCAAGACCAGGGGGATTTGGAGCTGTTTTTT. Translation: CASSQDQGDLELFF.

This chain joins TRBV11-2 and TRBJ2-2; 11 bases fit TRBD2. The CDR3 sequence is 17 residues long. Germline-derived CDR1 and CDR2 are SGHAT and FQNNGV. The V gene end was trimmed by 4 bases and the J gene end by 5 bases; junction bases not matched to a gene: 9. The DNA of the CDR3 is TGTGCCAGCAGCTGGAATAGACTAGCGGGACCTACCGGGGAGCTGTTTTTT. As protein: CASSWNRLAGPTGELFF.

V usage is TRBV27 and J usage is TRBJ2-6; possibly TRBD2 for D (6 bases). Trimming removed 1 base at V and 2 bases at J, with 6 bases between. Germline V lookup: CDR1 MNHEY, CDR2 SMNVEV (reference sequence). The CDR3 loop spans 15 amino acids. The CDR3: CASSLWGAGANVLTF. CDR3 DNA: TGTGCCAGCAGTTTATGGGGGGCTGGGGCCAACGTCCTGACTTTC.

The rearrangement joins TRBV29-1 to TRBJ1-5; possibly TRBD1 for D (5 bases). Germline CDR1 is SQVTM and CDR2 is ANQGSEA. This CDR3 is built from 12 residues. V was trimmed by 4 bases and J by 4 bases, leaving 8 bases between them. The CDR3 DNA follows: TGCAGCGTTGCGGACATTAATCAGCCCCAGCATTTT. Residues: CSVADINQPQHF.

This chain uses TRBV7-9 with TRBJ2-6, with D hard to call. Germline V CDR1 and CDR2: SEHNR, FQNEAQ (reference sequence). This CDR3 spans 15 amino acids. With 7 bases removed from V and 0 bases from J, the gap between germline ends came to 10 bases. CDR3 sequence: CASTEVISGANVLTF. The DNA for the CDR3 is TGTGCCAGCACCGAGGTTATCTCTGGGGCCAACGTCCTGACTTTC.

The chain recombines TRBV28 with TRBJ2-7; 8 positions agree with TRBD2. Per germline, CDR1 MDHEN and CDR2 SYDVKM. V trimming: 5 bases; J trimming: 2 bases; junction bases outside the gene matches: 14. The CDR3 loop spans 17 amino acids. The CDR3 loop is CASSPYGGGIAAYEQYV. CDR3 bases: TGTGCCAGCAGTCCGTACGGGGGGGGAATAGCTGCCTACGAGCAGTACGTC.

The J gene is TRBJ2-2, the V gene TRBV10-3; 7 bases map to TRBD1. The V gene's germline CDR1 is ENHRY and CDR2 SYGVKD. The CDR3 has 15 amino acids. V was clipped by 4 bases and J by 2 bases; unmatched bases: 4. The CDR3 protein is CAISGGTVNTGELFF. The CDR3, as DNA: TGTGCCATCAGTGGGGGGACAGTTAACACCGGGGAGCTGTTTTTT.

The rearrangement links TRBV29-1 to TRBJ2-7; TRBD2 matches 14 bases. V shed 6 bases, J shed 4 bases, and the junction held 2 bases outside the gene matches. Germline values: CDR1 SQVTM, CDR2 ANQGSEA. The CDR3 sequence is 13 residues long. The CDR3: CSVRTSGGYEQYV. CDR3 DNA: TGCAGCGTGCGGACTAGCGGGGGGTACGAGCAGTACGTC.

V gene TRBV15 combines with J gene TRBJ2-1; TRBD1 aligns across 10 bases. CDR3 length equals 15 residues. V gave up 6 bases and J gave up 9 bases; unmatched junction bases: 11. Germline V CDR1 and CDR2: LNHNV, YYDKDF (reference sequence). DNA of the CDR3: TGTGCCACCAGGGCCAGCGGGACAGGGGAAGTTGAGCAGTTCTTC. Residues: CATRASGTGEVEQFF.

The rearrangement links TRBV7-2 to TRBJ2-1; D might be TRBD2 (7 bases). The CDR3 is 14 residues long. From germline, CDR1 is SGHTA and CDR2 FQGNSA. V was shortened by 6 bases and J by 8 bases, with 17 bases between the two germline ends. The DNA of the CDR3 is TGTGCCAGCAGGAATACCGGGGGGCGATATGAGCAGTTCTTC. This codes for CASRNTGGRYEQFF. Full variable domain (rest looked up from reference TRBV7-2 and TRBJ2-1): GAGVSQSPSNKVTEKGKDVELRCDPISGHTALYWYRQSLGQGLEFLIYFQGNSAPDKSGLPSDRFSAERTGGSVSTLTIQRTQQEDSAVYLCASRNTGGRYEQFFGPGTRLTVL.